This TCR beta chain emerged from a study of cytomegalovirus exposure and HLA in healthy donors. This clone turned up a few times. The PCR contained 60 Vbeta and 13 Jbeta primers. Clones were sequenced by immunoSEQ multiplex PCR, and TCRdb holds only the in-frame ones, with some missing. In the table there are hundreds of thousands of clones, 82% of which are singletons. This CDR3 spans 17 amino acids. V shed 4 bases and J 3 bases; nucleotides not matched to a gene: 10. Germline V gene lookup returns CDR1 SGHRS and CDR2 YFSETQ. The sample comprised PBMCs. The chain uses TRBV5-1 and TRBJ2-2, with 9 bases lining up with TRBD1. The TCR was taken from a woman aged 40 to 50 in good health and CMV-seronegative. The CDR3 region has the DNA TGCGCCAGCAGCCAAGGACCGGGACAGGGAGACACCGGGGAGCTGTTTTTT. Amino acid sequence: CASSQGPGQGDTGELFF.